These 17 T cell receptor beta chains originate from one sample sequenced in a study of cytomegalovirus exposure and HLA in healthy donors. In the PCR, 60 Vbeta and 13 Jbeta primers were used. Clones were sequenced by immunoSEQ multiplex PCR, and TCRdb holds only the in-frame ones, with some missing. The profile shows 160,000 or so clones, 70% to 80% of them singletons. Sequencing used PBMCs. The receptors stem from a man between 18 and 35 years old in good health and CMV-seropositive.

This chain uses TRBV9 with TRBJ2-1; D is possibly TRBD2 (5 bases). V was clipped by 2 bases and J by 10 bases, with 19 bases between them. Germline assignment: CDR1 SGDLS and CDR2 YYNGEE. The CDR3 extends over 15 amino acids. The DNA of the CDR3 is TGTGCCAGCAGCGTCTTACTAGTGGGTTCTGAAGAGCAGTTCTTC. This codes for CASSVLLVGSEEQFF.

The chain employs TRBV30 and TRBJ2-7, with D uncertain. Germline-derived CDR1 and CDR2 are GTSNPN and SVGIG (reference sequence). V was trimmed by 2 bases and J by 0 bases, leaving 5 bases between them. CDR3 length: 12 amino acids. The CDR3 DNA sequence: TGTGCCTGGAGTTTCAACTCCTACGAGCAGTACTTC. Protein product: CAWSFNSYEQYF.

J is TRBJ2-7 and V is TRBV10-1; TRBD2 aligns across 8 bases. The V and J ends lost 3 bases and 3 bases, in that order; junction bases with no gene match: 7. Germline-derived CDR1 and CDR2 are WNHNN and SYGVQD (reference sequence). The CDR3 contains 15 residues. The CDR3 loop reads CASSDSGETLYEQYF. The CDR3 DNA is TGCGCCAGCAGTGATAGCGGGGAAACCCTCTACGAGCAGTACTTC.

The rearrangement joins TRBV10-3 to TRBJ2-7, with a tentative D call TRBD2 (8 bases). V shed 10 bases and J shed 3 bases, with 19 bases lying between them. This CDR3 contains 14 residues. Germline CDR1 ENHRY, CDR2 SYGVKD. CDR3 loop: CATSGRGQYYEQYF. In DNA, the CDR3 is TGTGCCACGTCCGGGAGGGGACAGTACTACGAGCAGTACTTC.

The rearrangement joins TRBV7-9 to TRBJ1-3; unclear D gene. Trimming shortened V by 1 base and J by 4 bases, and 11 bases separated the two germline ends. This CDR3 has 15 amino acids. Germline CDR1 reads SEHNR; CDR2 reads FQNEAQ (reference sequence). The CDR3 sequence is CASSLGAGIGNTIYF. The CDR3 DNA is TGTGCCAGCAGCTTAGGGGCAGGTATCGGAAACACCATATATTTT.

There are a few counts of this clone. The J gene is TRBJ2-3, the V gene TRBV7-9; D is undetermined. Germline V gene lookup returns CDR1 SEHNR and CDR2 FQNEAQ (reference sequence). V was trimmed by 5 bases and J by 4 bases, leaving 16 bases between them. CDR3 size: 15 residues. The CDR3 sequence is CASSQSEVKADTQYF. Written as DNA, the CDR3 is TGTGCCAGCAGCCAATCAGAGGTTAAAGCAGATACGCAGTATTTT. The full variable domain, in which reference TRBV7-9 and TRBJ2-3 provide the parts outside the CDR3, is DTGVSQNPRHKITKRGQNVTFRCDPISEHNRLYWYRQTLGQGPEFLTYFQNEAQLEKSRLLSDRFSAERPKGSFSTLEIQRTEQGDSAMYLCASSQSEVKADTQYFGPGTRLTVL.

A few counts support this clone. This chain links TRBV19 with TRBJ1-4; D unclear. In germline, CDR1 is LNHDA, CDR2 SQIVND (reference sequence). The CDR3 extends over 14 amino acids. V lost 7 bases, J lost 2 bases, and 11 bases lay in between. CDR3 nucleotides: TGTGCCAGTACTTTGAGGGCCACTAATGAAAAACTGTTTTTT. Translation: CASTLRATNEKLFF.

V and J are TRBV2 and TRBJ2-1; possibly TRBD1 for D (6 bases). The CDR3 consists of 13 residues. V was cut by 8 bases and J by 6 bases, with 14 bases left in between. CDR1 is SNHLY, CDR2 FYNNEI, per germline. The CDR3 DNA follows: TGTGCCAGCGTCGGACAGCTAATCAATGAGCAGTTCTTC. Its protein product is CASVGQLINEQFF.

The rearrangement joins TRBV4-1 to TRBJ2-3, with 8 nucleotides matching TRBD2. Germline V gene sequence: CDR1 MGHRA, CDR2 YSYEKL. Trimming took 4 bases from V and 1 from J; bases not matched to a gene: 7. The CDR3 covers 16 residues. CDR3 region: CASSRTGGRGTDTQYF. For the CDR3, the DNA is TGCGCCAGCAGCCGTACGGGGGGGAGAGGCACAGATACGCAGTATTTT.

The rearrangement joins TRBV4-2 to TRBJ2-1, with 7 bases lining up with TRBD2. The CDR3 is 16 amino acids. Germline CDR1 LGHNA, CDR2 YNFKEQ. Trimming removed 3 bases from V and 5 bases from J; junction bases left unmatched: 10. The DNA for the CDR3 is TGTGCCAGCAGCCAGGACCTAGCGGTACCTAACAATGAGCAGTTCTTC. Protein sequence: CASSQDLAVPNNEQFF.

This chain links TRBV6-1 with TRBJ1-1; D not resolved. The CDR3 length is 13 residues. Germline CDR1 reads MNHNS; CDR2 reads SASEGT. Trimming removed 0 bases from V and 3 bases from J, with 5 bases in between. The DNA of the CDR3 is TGTGCCAGCAGTGAAGCGCGGTACACTGAAGCTTTCTTT. It encodes CASSEARYTEAFF.

The chain carries TRBV6-5 and TRBJ2-5, with D unclear. The DNA end is a closer match to TRBJ2-7, so the J assignment may be wrong. The CDR3 has 13 residues. Germline assignment: CDR1 MNHEY and CDR2 SVGAGI. The CDR3 sequence: CASSRNRWGEQYF. CDR3 nucleotides: TGTGCCAGCAGCCGAAACCGATGGGGCGAGCAGTACTTC.

This chain uses TRBV18 with TRBJ2-3; no firm D call. The germline V gene has CDR1 KGHSH and CDR2 LQKENI. The CDR3 runs 13 residues. Trimming pared 5 bases from V and 2 bases from J, leaving 8 bases between. For the CDR3, the DNA is TGTGCCAGCTCAATCGGAGTCACAGATACGCAGTATTTT. Its translation: CASSIGVTDTQYF.

The chain combines TRBV7-2 with TRBJ1-2, with 9 bases matching TRBD1. J was trimmed by 5 bases and V by 5 bases; bases with no gene match: 12. The V gene's germline CDR1 is SGHTA and CDR2 FQGNSA. The CDR3 has 16 amino acids. The CDR3 is CASSVRTGGSPYGYTF. In nucleotides, the CDR3 is TGTGCCAGCAGCGTGCGAACAGGGGGCTCACCTTATGGCTACACCTTC. Based on the CDR3 plus reference TRBV7-2 and TRBJ1-2, the full variable domain is GAGVSQSPSNKVTEKGKDVELRCDPISGHTALYWYRQSLGQGLEFLIYFQGNSAPDKSGLPSDRFSAERTGGSVSTLTIQRTQQEDSAVYLCASSVRTGGSPYGYTFGSGTRLTVV.

Regarding this clone: Here the CDR3 omits its conserved ending phenylalanine or tryptophan, so a read error is the likely source. The chain links TRBV6-6 to TRBJ1-6, with 8 nucleotides matching TRBD1. V lost 4 bases and J lost 9; bases outside the gene matches: 5. Germline CDR1 is MNHNY and CDR2 is SVGAGI (reference sequence). The CDR3 loop spans 14 amino acids. CDR3 in amino acids: CASSSRQGSSPLHL. The CDR3 DNA reads TGTGCCAGCAGTTCAAGACAGGGGTCTTCACCCCTCCACCTT.

The genes are TRBV7-9 and TRBJ2-1, with D perhaps matching TRBD2 (6 bases). Trimming stripped 5 bases from V and 4 bases from J, with 6 bases between. Per the germline V gene, CDR1 is SEHNR and CDR2 is FQNEAQ (reference sequence). The length of the CDR3 is 12 residues. CDR3 region: CASSRGYNEQFF. CDR3 nucleotides: TGTGCCAGCAGCCGGGGGTACAATGAGCAGTTCTTC.

This sequence joins TRBV5-1 and TRBJ2-1; 9 bases fit TRBD1. The J segment lost 7 bases and the V segment lost 1 base, leaving 9 bases of the junction unmatched. Germline assignment: CDR1 SGHRS and CDR2 YFSETQ. The CDR3 totals 16 residues. The CDR3 reads CASSLMLGTGPNEQFF. CDR3 coding DNA: TGCGCCAGCAGCTTGATGCTTGGGACAGGGCCAAATGAGCAGTTCTTC.